Listed below are T cell receptor beta chains from one sample, sequenced in a study of blood T cell repertoires in COVID-19. The method was immunoSEQ multiplex PCR; TCRdb's version includes in-frame clones alone and lacks a portion of them. The sample consists of under 70,000 clones, approximately 90% of them appearing once. Material for sequencing was peripheral blood. The receptor set was obtained from a woman between 55 and 75 years old with COVID-19, enrolled during active disease. Both conserved end residues are part of each CDR3. The D gene is left open where the match is weak.

j_call: TRBJ2-7
cdr3_length: 13
d_call: -
v_call: TRBV10-1
cdr3_aa: CASSDPGYGEQYF
cdr3_nt: TGCGCCAGCAGTGACCCGGGATATGGTGAGCAGTACTTC

j_call: TRBJ1-5
cdr3_length: 14
d_call: -
v_call: TRBV24-1
cdr3_aa: CATSDYRAGQPQHF
cdr3_nt: TGTGCCACCAGTGATTACAGGGCGGGTCAGCCCCAGCATTTT

j_call: TRBJ1-1
cdr3_length: 12
d_call: TRBD1
v_call: TRBV30
cdr3_aa: CAWSSGGTEAFF
cdr3_nt: TGTGCCTGGAGTTCAGGGGGCACTGAAGCTTTCTTT

j_call: TRBJ2-1
cdr3_length: 16
d_call: TRBD2
v_call: TRBV19
cdr3_aa: CASSIPSGRDYNEQFF
cdr3_nt: TGTGCCAGTAGTATACCGAGCGGGAGGGATTACAATGAGCAGTTCTTC

j_call: TRBJ2-1
cdr3_length: 15
d_call: TRBD2
v_call: TRBV5-8
cdr3_aa: CASSGLAGLNNEQFF
cdr3_nt: TGTGCCAGCAGCGGACTAGCGGGCCTAAACAATGAGCAGTTCTTC

j_call: TRBJ1-4
cdr3_length: 13
d_call: TRBD1
v_call: TRBV10-3
cdr3_aa: CAIRGTVGEKLFF
cdr3_nt: TGTGCCATCAGGGGGACAGTCGGGGAAAAACTGTTTTTT

j_call: TRBJ2-7
cdr3_length: 15
d_call: -
v_call: TRBV2
cdr3_aa: CASQRWGLDPYEQYF
cdr3_nt: TGTGCCAGCCAGAGGTGGGGGCTCGACCCCTACGAGCAGTACTTC

j_call: TRBJ2-7
cdr3_length: 14
d_call: TRBD2
v_call: TRBV14
cdr3_aa: CASKMTSGTYEQYF
cdr3_nt: TGTGCCAGCAAGATGACTAGCGGTACCTACGAGCAGTACTTC

j_call: TRBJ2-1
cdr3_length: 16
d_call: TRBD2
v_call: TRBV4-1
cdr3_aa: CASSQDRTSGYNEQFF
cdr3_nt: TGCGCCAGCAGCCAAGATAGGACTAGCGGTTACAATGAGCAGTTCTTC

j_call: TRBJ1-2
cdr3_length: 15
d_call: TRBD1
v_call: TRBV7-3
cdr3_aa: CASSPTGGQGAGYTF
cdr3_nt: TGTGCCAGCAGCCCGACCGGGGGACAGGGTGCGGGCTACACCTTC

j_call: TRBJ2-7
cdr3_length: 14
d_call: TRBD1
v_call: TRBV11-3
cdr3_aa: CASSSGQRVNEQYF
cdr3_nt: TGTGCCAGCAGCTCGGGACAGAGGGTAAACGAGCAGTACTTC

j_call: TRBJ1-2
cdr3_length: 15
d_call: TRBD1
v_call: TRBV7-9
cdr3_aa: CASSLNQGENYGYTF
cdr3_nt: TGTGCCAGCAGCCTAAATCAGGGGGAAAACTATGGCTACACCTTC

j_call: TRBJ1-3
cdr3_length: 15
d_call: TRBD1
v_call: TRBV19
cdr3_aa: CASSTDRGSGNTIYF
cdr3_nt: TGTGCCAGTAGTACCGACAGGGGATCTGGAAACACCATATATTTT

j_call: TRBJ1-1
cdr3_length: 14
d_call: -
v_call: TRBV6-5
cdr3_aa: CASSPLARNTEAFF
cdr3_nt: TGTGCCAGCAGCCCACTTGCAAGGAACACTGAAGCTTTCTTT

j_call: TRBJ2-3
cdr3_length: 15
d_call: -
v_call: TRBV5-4
cdr3_aa: CASSLRGRGTDTQYF
cdr3_nt: TGTGCCAGCAGCTTGCGGGGTCGGGGCACAGATACGCAGTATTTT

j_call: TRBJ1-2
cdr3_length: 13
d_call: TRBD1
v_call: TRBV10-3
cdr3_aa: CAISEDRVYGYTF
cdr3_nt: TGTGCCATCAGTGAGGACAGGGTGTATGGCTACACCTTC

j_call: TRBJ1-2
cdr3_length: 15
d_call: -
v_call: TRBV9
cdr3_aa: CASSPSEGNNYGYTF
cdr3_nt: TGTGCCAGCAGCCCCTCAGAGGGAAATAACTATGGCTACACCTTC

j_call: TRBJ2-7
cdr3_length: 12
d_call: -
v_call: TRBV6-6
cdr3_aa: CASSRGSYEQYF
cdr3_nt: TGTGCCAGCAGTAGAGGGAGCTACGAGCAGTACTTC

j_call: TRBJ2-2
cdr3_length: 18
d_call: TRBD1
v_call: TRBV9
cdr3_aa: CASSVIATGGARTGELFF
cdr3_nt: TGTGCCAGCAGCGTAATTGCTACAGGGGGCGCGAGGACCGGGGAGCTGTTTTTT

j_call: TRBJ2-1
cdr3_length: 15
d_call: -
v_call: TRBV6-5
cdr3_aa: CASSYDPHRANEQFF
cdr3_nt: TGTGCCAGCAGTTACGACCCCCACAGGGCCAATGAGCAGTTCTTC

j_call: TRBJ2-5
cdr3_length: 15
d_call: TRBD1
v_call: TRBV7-3
cdr3_aa: CASSLDRGLGETQYF
cdr3_nt: TGTGCCAGCAGCCTGGACAGGGGGTTAGGGGAGACCCAGTACTTC

j_call: TRBJ1-6
cdr3_length: 17
d_call: TRBD1
v_call: TRBV27
cdr3_aa: CASSGPGQGAYNSPLHF
cdr3_nt: TGTGCCAGCAGTGGACCGGGACAGGGTGCCTATAATTCACCCCTCCACTTT

j_call: TRBJ2-1
cdr3_length: 15
d_call: TRBD1
v_call: TRBV18
cdr3_aa: CASSPPGQGRNEQFF
cdr3_nt: TGTGCCAGCTCACCACCGGGACAGGGTAGAAATGAGCAGTTCTTC

j_call: TRBJ1-5
cdr3_length: 15
d_call: -
v_call: TRBV28
cdr3_aa: CASSLMQTSNQPQHF
cdr3_nt: TGTGCCAGCAGTTTAATGCAGACAAGCAATCAGCCCCAGCATTTT

j_call: TRBJ1-2
cdr3_length: 14
d_call: TRBD1
v_call: TRBV5-1
cdr3_aa: CASSTELQGEGYTF
cdr3_nt: TGCGCCAGCAGCACGGAATTACAGGGGGAAGGCTACACCTTC

j_call: TRBJ2-7
cdr3_length: 14
d_call: -
v_call: TRBV28
cdr3_aa: CASSSGKTRVEQYF
cdr3_nt: TGTGCCAGCAGTTCCGGGAAGACTAGGGTCGAGCAGTACTTC

j_call: TRBJ1-1
cdr3_length: 15
d_call: -
v_call: TRBV6-5
cdr3_aa: CASSPQTGRNTEAFF
cdr3_nt: TGTGCCAGCAGCCCCCAAACAGGCAGGAACACTGAAGCTTTCTTT

j_call: TRBJ1-4
cdr3_length: 16
d_call: TRBD1
v_call: TRBV3-1/TRBV3-2
cdr3_aa: CASSQLTGTANEKLFF
cdr3_nt: TGTGCCAGCAGCCAACTTACCGGGACAGCTAATGAAAAACTGTTTTTT

j_call: TRBJ2-7
cdr3_length: 14
d_call: TRBD2
v_call: TRBV29-1
cdr3_aa: CSVEGTSGSYEQYF
cdr3_nt: TGCAGCGTCGAAGGGACTAGCGGGAGCTACGAGCAGTACTTC

j_call: TRBJ1-5
cdr3_length: 15
d_call: TRBD1
v_call: TRBV5-6
cdr3_aa: CASSLWGQVGQPQHF
cdr3_nt: TGTGCCAGCAGCCTCTGGGGACAGGTCGGTCAGCCCCAGCATTTT